These T cell receptor beta chains were read from a single sample in a study of blood T cell repertoires in COVID-19. Data came from immunoSEQ multiplex PCR; TCRdb stores just in-frame clones and leaves some out. The sample contains a few hundred thousand clones, about 89% of which appear only once. Sequencing was done on a sample of PBMCs or T cells enriched from blood (not recorded which). These receptors came from a human donor in a cohort exposed to, infected with or recovered from COVID-19 (not recorded which). The donor label of this sample is uncertain. CDR3s include the opening cysteine and the closing phenylalanine or tryptophan. The order of the fields is J gene, CDR3 length, V gene, clone size, D gene, CDR3 protein, CDR3 DNA. A D gene is named only where the DNA matches it firmly. Size is omitted from some rows. Given values are once, few, many or a class for expanded clones.

TRBJ1-1 | 12 | TRBV19 | . | TRBD1 | CASSMDRVGAFF | TGTGCCAGTAGTATGGACAGGGTGGGAGCTTTCTTT
TRBJ1-5 | 15 | TRBV7-2 | . | . | CASSSQSTFNQPQHF | TGTGCCAGCAGCTCCCAGTCAACCTTCAATCAGCCCCAGCATTTT
TRBJ2-7 | 15 | TRBV9 | . | TRBD1 | CASSVAGQGIYEQYF | TGTGCCAGCAGCGTAGCGGGACAGGGAATCTACGAGCAGTACTTC
TRBJ1-2 | 17 | TRBV7-9 | . | TRBD1 | CASSLTASGQGPYGYTF | TGTGCCAGCAGCTTAACCGCCTCCGGACAGGGGCCCTATGGCTACACCTTC
TRBJ2-1 | 14 | TRBV5-4 | . | TRBD1 | CASSPGQGYNEQFF | TGTGCCAGCAGCCCGGGACAGGGATACAATGAGCAGTTCTTC
TRBJ1-2 | 16 | TRBV6-5 | . | . | CASSYSRKIPSRGYTF | TGTGCCAGCAGTTACTCGAGAAAGATCCCGTCTCGGGGCTACACCTTC
TRBJ1-3 | 15 | TRBV7-6 | . | TRBD1 | CASSFGQGRGNTIYF | TGTGCCAGCAGCTTTGGACAGGGGAGAGGAAACACCATATATTTT
TRBJ2-2 | 17 | TRBV5-1 | . | . | CASSLAGARTNTGELFF | TGCGCCAGCAGCTTGGCCGGAGCGAGGACGAACACCGGGGAGCTGTTTTTT
TRBJ2-3 | 12 | TRBV29-1 | once | . | CSVKELTDTQYF | TGCAGCGTTAAGGAGCTTACAGATACGCAGTATTTT
TRBJ2-5 | 14 | TRBV25-1 | . | TRBD2 | CASSPSGGRETQYF | TGTGCCAGCTCTCCTAGCGGGGGGAGGGAGACCCAGTACTTC
TRBJ2-5 | 12 | TRBV4-1 | . | . | CASSQDARVKYF | TGCGCCAGCAGCCAAGATGCGCGGGTAAAATACTTC
TRBJ2-4 | 12 | TRBV5-4 | . | . | CASSSLDSRQYF | TGTGCCAGCAGTTCCCTTGACAGCCGTCAGTACTTC
TRBJ2-7 | 16 | TRBV11-2 | . | . | CASSSPGGGQGYEQYF | TGTGCCAGCAGCTCCCCCGGTGGAGGGCAGGGCTACGAGCAGTACTTC
TRBJ1-2 | 15 | TRBV7-9 | . | . | CASSPTPRAGYGYTF | TGTGCCAGCAGCCCCACCCCCAGGGCGGGGTATGGCTACACCTTC
TRBJ2-7 | 11 | TRBV24-1 | . | . | CATSNSYEQYF | TGTGCCACCAGCAACAGCTACGAGCAGTACTTC
TRBJ2-7 | 13 | TRBV7-8 | . | TRBD2 | CASRTSGGYEQYF | TGTGCCAGCCGTACTAGCGGGGGATACGAGCAGTACTTC
TRBJ1-5 | 13 | TRBV2 | . | . | CASSEGGVQPQHF | TGTGCCAGCAGTGAGGGAGGGGTCCAGCCCCAGCATTTT
TRBJ2-5 | 13 | TRBV7-2 | . | TRBD1 | CASTRGSQETQYF | TGTGCCAGCACCAGGGGGAGCCAAGAGACCCAGTACTTC
TRBJ1-4 | 13 | TRBV25-1 | once | TRBD1 | CASGRQGVEKLFF | TGTGCCAGCGGAAGACAGGGGGTTGAAAAACTGTTTTTT
TRBJ2-5 | 13 | TRBV12-3/TRBV12-4 | . | TRBD2 | CASSPGGVETQYF | TGTGCCAGCAGCCCCGGGGGGGTTGAGACCCAGTACTTC
TRBJ2-3 | 17 | TRBV5-3 | once | TRBD2 | CARSAGTSGVSTDTQYF | TGTGCCAGAAGCGCGGGGACTAGCGGGGTAAGCACAGATACGCAGTATTTT
TRBJ2-5 | 11 | TRBV11-1 | . | . | CASSSQETQYF | TGTGCCAGCAGTTCGCAAGAGACCCAGTACTTC
TRBJ2-1 | 15 | TRBV5-1 | . | TRBD1 | CASRAAGQGANEQFF | TGCGCCAGCCGCGCTGCGGGACAGGGGGCGAATGAGCAGTTCTTC